The rows below give T cell receptor beta chains drawn from one sample of a study of shared clonotypes between healthy human individuals. Profiling relied on immunoSEQ multiplex PCR, and the TCRdb table lists in-frame clones only, not all of them. The table lists 2,100,000 or so clones, approximately 95% of them singletons. The specimen sequenced was naive CD4+ T cells sorted from blood. The receptors originated from a man younger than 35 in good health. Each CDR3 is given with its conserved first and last residue. Each record gives: V gene, J gene, CDR3 protein.

v_gene: TRBV6-5
j_gene: TRBJ1-2
CDR3aa: CASSYTVTGTVIYRF

v_gene: TRBV28
j_gene: TRBJ1-1
CDR3aa: CATGQDEAFF

v_gene: TRBV7-2
j_gene: TRBJ1-2
CDR3aa: CASSLIRTVLNYGYTF

v_gene: TRBV27
j_gene: TRBJ2-5
CDR3aa: CASSFRGTSQETQYF

v_gene: TRBV18
j_gene: TRBJ1-4
CDR3aa: CASSPRRADEKLFF

v_gene: TRBV18
j_gene: TRBJ2-1
CDR3aa: CASSDRVDEEQFF

v_gene: TRBV7-2
j_gene: TRBJ2-5
CDR3aa: CASSLAGQGKTQYF

v_gene: TRBV6-4
j_gene: TRBJ2-5
CDR3aa: CASSDFVRGDHQETQYF

v_gene: TRBV11-2
j_gene: TRBJ1-5
CDR3aa: CASSFQGGNQPQHF

v_gene: TRBV2
j_gene: TRBJ2-3
CDR3aa: CASRGQGTDTQYF

v_gene: TRBV4-1
j_gene: TRBJ2-5
CDR3aa: CASSQAGGREETQYF

v_gene: TRBV27
j_gene: TRBJ2-1
CDR3aa: CASRSLAGGVNEQFF

v_gene: TRBV15
j_gene: TRBJ1-1
CDR3aa: CATSRETGGPEAFF

v_gene: TRBV7-9
j_gene: TRBJ2-7
CDR3aa: CASSLEGPYYEQYF

v_gene: TRBV7-6
j_gene: TRBJ2-5
CDR3aa: CASRLQGETQYF

v_gene: TRBV4-2
j_gene: TRBJ1-1
CDR3aa: CASSQDRGRIAFF

v_gene: TRBV25-1
j_gene: TRBJ2-5
CDR3aa: CASARGGKQETQYF

v_gene: TRBV4-3
j_gene: TRBJ2-1
CDR3aa: CASSQDELAGGSYNEQFF

v_gene: TRBV28
j_gene: TRBJ2-7
CDR3aa: CASSFGAGGLYEQYF

v_gene: TRBV2
j_gene: TRBJ1-4
CDR3aa: CASIPGAGEKLFF

v_gene: TRBV2
j_gene: TRBJ2-7
CDR3aa: CASRLAGYEQYF

v_gene: TRBV18
j_gene: TRBJ2-5
CDR3aa: CASSPNYQETQYF

v_gene: TRBV2
j_gene: TRBJ2-4
CDR3aa: CASKVDGGRAKNIQYF

v_gene: TRBV27
j_gene: TRBJ2-5
CDR3aa: CATRRQLGETQYF

v_gene: TRBV4-3
j_gene: TRBJ2-7
CDR3aa: CASSSSSGSSPYEQYF

v_gene: TRBV9
j_gene: TRBJ1-1
CDR3aa: CASSVDSVNTEAFF

v_gene: TRBV28
j_gene: TRBJ2-1
CDR3aa: CASSPDSGDRVYNEQFF

v_gene: TRBV9
j_gene: TRBJ1-2
CDR3aa: CASSVEGRVSGYTF

v_gene: TRBV7-8
j_gene: TRBJ2-7
CDR3aa: CASSADRANEQYF

v_gene: TRBV9
j_gene: TRBJ2-7
CDR3aa: CASSASSTGNSYEQYF

v_gene: TRBV20-1
j_gene: TRBJ2-1
CDR3aa: CSASSVNEQFF

v_gene: TRBV6-6
j_gene: TRBJ1-2
CDR3aa: CASSYPGQGGGNGYTF

v_gene: TRBV29-1
j_gene: TRBJ2-5
CDR3aa: CSVGGDYGETQYF

v_gene: TRBV6-6
j_gene: TRBJ1-1
CDR3aa: CASSSRDRGTEAFF

v_gene: TRBV6-1
j_gene: TRBJ1-4
CDR3aa: CASSDEGYNEKLFF

v_gene: TRBV6-1
j_gene: TRBJ1-1
CDR3aa: CASSGSGMSQRSREAFF

v_gene: TRBV10-3
j_gene: TRBJ1-4
CDR3aa: CAISDLYGELFF

v_gene: TRBV2
j_gene: TRBJ1-1
CDR3aa: CASSEWEVEAFF

v_gene: TRBV30
j_gene: TRBJ1-2
CDR3aa: CAWGPGAGEQGGYTF

v_gene: TRBV9
j_gene: TRBJ1-6
CDR3aa: CASSAQQTDMGSPLHF

v_gene: TRBV28
j_gene: TRBJ1-1
CDR3aa: CASILHLNTEAFF

v_gene: TRBV11-2
j_gene: TRBJ2-1
CDR3aa: CASSLAGRWNEQFF

v_gene: TRBV10-1
j_gene: TRBJ2-5
CDR3aa: CASKGTQYF

v_gene: TRBV2
j_gene: TRBJ2-1
CDR3aa: CASRDDRNEQFF

v_gene: TRBV5-6
j_gene: TRBJ2-7
CDR3aa: CASSFSGGVYEQYF

v_gene: TRBV30
j_gene: TRBJ2-1
CDR3aa: CASKPDRYNEQFF

v_gene: TRBV14
j_gene: TRBJ2-5
CDR3aa: CASSQDRGVLPRETQYF

v_gene: TRBV30
j_gene: TRBJ2-5
CDR3aa: CAWSVRRRGARQETQYF

v_gene: TRBV29-1
j_gene: TRBJ1-1
CDR3aa: CSPSGTGGHTEAFF

v_gene: TRBV9
j_gene: TRBJ2-7
CDR3aa: CASSVAAPGAYEQYF

v_gene: TRBV5-6
j_gene: TRBJ2-7
CDR3aa: CASSSGGGRYEQYF

v_gene: TRBV6-6
j_gene: TRBJ2-2
CDR3aa: CASRSEENTGELFF

v_gene: TRBV5-1
j_gene: TRBJ2-7
CDR3aa: CASSGGLHSYEQYF

v_gene: TRBV4-1
j_gene: TRBJ2-3
CDR3aa: CASSQGDRDPDTQYF

v_gene: TRBV7-2
j_gene: TRBJ2-7
CDR3aa: CASSFSGSEQYF